The rows below give T cell receptor beta chains drawn from one sample of a study of blood T cell repertoires in COVID-19. Sequenced by immunoSEQ multiplex PCR; TCRdb stores in-frame clones only, minus some. The sample gives 350,000 to 400,000 clones, around 87% of which show up once; 1.5% to 2% is in the top ten. The sample was PBMCs or T cells enriched from blood (not recorded which). The origin of the receptors is a man aged 40-49 years in a cohort exposed to, infected with or recovered from COVID-19 (not recorded which). Each CDR3 is given with its conserved first and last residue. The D gene is left open where the match is weak. Clone size appears in some rows only: once, few, many, or a class for an expanded clone.

TRBV5-1	TRBJ1-1	TRBD1	NA	15	TGCGCCAGCAGCGGCGGGACAGGTTCTTGGACTGAAGCTTTCTTT	CASSGGTGSWTEAFF
TRBV7-2	TRBJ1-5	NA	NA	16	TGTGCCAGCAGCTTAGGGACATTGATTGGAAATCAGCCCCAGCATTTT	CASSLGTLIGNQPQHF
TRBV6-5	TRBJ2-5	TRBD2	NA	14	TGTGCCAGCAGACTAGCGGGCCTCGGGGAGACCCAGTACTTC	CASRLAGLGETQYF
TRBV24-1	TRBJ1-2	NA	NA	12	TGTGCCACCAGTGATCCGAGCCGTGGCTACACCTTC	CATSDPSRGYTF
TRBV7-2	TRBJ2-7	TRBD1	NA	15	TGTGCCAGCAGCTTAGTTGGGACAGGGTACTACGAGCAGTACTTC	CASSLVGTGYYEQYF
TRBV5-1	TRBJ2-3	NA	NA	14	TGCGCCAGCAGCTTTATAGGGGAGGCAGATACGCAGTATTTT	CASSFIGEADTQYF
TRBV29-1	TRBJ2-3	TRBD2	NA	14	TGCAGCGTCTCGTTAGCGGGACTCACAGATACGCAGTATTTT	CSVSLAGLTDTQYF
TRBV2	TRBJ1-1	NA	NA	14	TGTGCCAGCAGGGGACTGACAGTGAACACTGAAGCTTTCTTT	CASRGLTVNTEAFF
TRBV15	TRBJ1-5	NA	NA	18	TGTGCCACCAGCAGAGCCTTCCAACAGGGAAGGGCCAATCAGCCCCAGCATTTT	CATSRAFQQGRANQPQHF
TRBV19	TRBJ2-1	NA	once	14	TGTGCCAGTAGTAGGGGGCTCCAAACTAATGAGCAGTTCTTC	CASSRGLQTNEQFF
TRBV18	TRBJ2-2	TRBD2	NA	15	TGTGCCAGCGGACTAGCGGGACAGAACACCGGGGAGCTGTTTTTT	CASGLAGQNTGELFF
TRBV5-1	TRBJ1-4	NA	NA	14	TGCGCCAGCAGCTTGGGGGGCTTTAATGAAAAACTGTTTTTT	CASSLGGFNEKLFF
TRBV3-1/TRBV3-2	TRBJ2-3	TRBD1	NA	15	TGTGCCAGCAGGACAGGGGGAACTAGCACAGATACGCAGTATTTT	CASRTGGTSTDTQYF
TRBV19	TRBJ2-5	TRBD2	NA	13	TGTGCCTCGGCGGGGGATTATCGTGAGACCCAGTACTTC	CASAGDYRETQYF
TRBV9	TRBJ1-3	NA	NA	13	TGTGCCAGCAGCGCAGATGGTTTAAACACCATATATTTT	CASSADGLNTIYF
TRBV7-8	TRBJ2-1	TRBD1	NA	16	TGTGCCAGCAGCTTAATTACAGGGGGCTTATACAATGAGCAGTTCTTC	CASSLITGGLYNEQFF
TRBV29-1	TRBJ1-1	TRBD1	NA	13	TGCAGCACGGGACAGGTGGGGAACACTGAAGCTTTCTTT	CSTGQVGNTEAFF
TRBV6-5	TRBJ1-1	NA	NA	15	TGTGCCAGCAGCCAGACAATGGGGAGGAACACTGAAGCTTTCTTT	CASSQTMGRNTEAFF
TRBV6-5	TRBJ2-7	TRBD1	NA	13	TGTGCCAGTAATTACAGGGGGTCCTACGAGCAGTACTTC	CASNYRGSYEQYF
TRBV28	TRBJ2-3	TRBD2	NA	16	TGTGCCAGCAGTGGGGGAGGGGCCCTCCCAAGAGATACGCAGTATTTT	CASSGGGALPRDTQYF
TRBV15	TRBJ2-7	NA	few	15	TGTGCCACCAGCAGAGATCCAGTAAGCTCCTACGAGCAGTACTTC	CATSRDPVSSYEQYF
TRBV5-6	TRBJ2-5	NA	NA	15	TGTGCCAGCAGCTTGGTGGTAGCGGCACAAGAGACCCAGTACTTC	CASSLVVAAQETQYF
TRBV9	TRBJ2-2	NA	NA	16	TGTGCCAGCAGCTTCAGGGTAGGGGTGAACACCGGGGAGCTGTTTTTT	CASSFRVGVNTGELFF
TRBV30	TRBJ2-7	NA	NA	11	TGTGCTTACAGGGAGGGGTACGAGCAGTACTTC	CAYREGYEQYF
TRBV5-1	TRBJ2-7	TRBD1	NA	15	TGCGCCAGCAGCTTGGATCCCGGGACAGGGAACGAGCAGTACTTC	CASSLDPGTGNEQYF
TRBV7-9	TRBJ2-7	TRBD2	once	15	TGTGCCAGCAGCTTATATGCGGGAGAGTCTGACGAGCAGTACTTC	CASSLYAGESDEQYF
TRBV7-2	TRBJ2-7	TRBD1	NA	14	TGTGCCAGCCTTCGGGACAGGGGTGCCTACGAGCAGTACTTC	CASLRDRGAYEQYF
TRBV2	TRBJ1-4	TRBD1	NA	14	TGTGCCAGCAGATGGACAGGGATGGATGAAAAACTGTTTTTT	CASRWTGMDEKLFF
TRBV7-2	TRBJ2-2	NA	NA	15	TGTGCCAGCAGCTCTGGACTTCCCCGCACCGGGGAGCTGTTTTTT	CASSSGLPRTGELFF
TRBV28	TRBJ1-1	TRBD1	NA	16	TGTGCCAGCAGTTATGGGACAGGGGGCGCGGGTGCTGAAGCTTTCTTT	CASSYGTGGAGAEAFF
TRBV10-2	TRBJ1-4	NA	NA	11	TGCGCCAGCAGGACGGGTGAAAAACTGTTTTTT	CASRTGEKLFF
TRBV19	TRBJ1-1	NA	NA	13	TGTGCCAGTAGTAATCCGGGAGGCACTGAAGCTTTCTTT	CASSNPGGTEAFF
TRBV7-8	TRBJ2-1	TRBD2	NA	16	TGTGCCAGCAGTCCAACCCGGGACTACGCTCGAAGAGAGCAGTTCTTC	CASSPTRDYARREQFF
TRBV6-5	TRBJ1-5	NA	NA	14	TGTGCCAGCAGGAACTCGGGACTCAATCAGCCCCAGCATTTT	CASRNSGLNQPQHF
TRBV6-5	TRBJ2-5	TRBD2	once	14	TGTGCCAGCAGTTCTGCGGGGGGACAAGAGACCCAGTACTTC	CASSSAGGQETQYF
TRBV11-3	TRBJ1-4	NA	NA	14	TGTGCCAGCAGCCAACTCAGGGGTAATGAAAAACTGTTTTTT	CASSQLRGNEKLFF
TRBV5-1	TRBJ2-7	NA	NA	13	TGCGCCAGCAGCTTACAGGAATCCTACGAGCAGTACTTC	CASSLQESYEQYF
TRBV3-1/TRBV3-2	TRBJ1-1	NA	few	13	TGTGCCAGCAGCGCGACAGGTGACACTGAAGCTTTCTTT	CASSATGDTEAFF
TRBV20-1	TRBJ2-1	TRBD2	many	11	TGCAGCCTAGCGGGGGACAATGAGCAGTTCTTC	CSLAGDNEQFF
TRBV2	TRBJ2-1	TRBD1	NA	13	TGTGCCAGCAGCCCCGAACAGGGGAATGAGCAGTTCTTC	CASSPEQGNEQFF
TRBV6-5	TRBJ1-4	NA	NA	13	TGTGCCAGCGGTTCACAGGAATATGAAAAACTGTTTTTT	CASGSQEYEKLFF
TRBV6-1	TRBJ1-5	TRBD1	NA	14	TGTGCCAGCAGTGACCGGGACAGAGATCAGCCCCAGCATTTT	CASSDRDRDQPQHF
TRBV7-6	TRBJ2-1	NA	NA	14	TGTGCCAGCTCGAGCGGTGGGACCTACAATGAGCAGTTCTTC	CASSSGGTYNEQFF
TRBV10-1	TRBJ2-5	TRBD2	NA	15	TGCGCCAGCAGTACCGGACTAGCGGGGAAAGAGACCCAGTACTTC	CASSTGLAGKETQYF
TRBV19	TRBJ2-3	NA	NA	13	TGTGCCAGTAGTCCCCAGGGCACAGATACGCAGTATTTT	CASSPQGTDTQYF
TRBV19	TRBJ1-2	TRBD1	NA	13	TGTGCCAGTACCCTAGACAGGGGTTATGGCTACACCTTC	CASTLDRGYGYTF
TRBV2	TRBJ1-2	NA	NA	15	TGTGCCAGCAGTGAACAGGGGTGGGCTAACTATGGCTACACCTTC	CASSEQGWANYGYTF
TRBV7-9	TRBJ1-2	NA	NA	15	TGTGCCAGCAGCTTTTTGACTTCTACTAACTATGGCTACACCTTC	CASSFLTSTNYGYTF
TRBV3-1/TRBV3-2	TRBJ2-4	NA	NA	15	TGTGCCAGCAGCCAAGAGATCGGGTTATCAAACATTCAGTACTTC	CASSQEIGLSNIQYF
TRBV5-1	TRBJ2-5	TRBD2	NA	16	TGCGCCAGCAGCCCAGGGACTAGCCCAGAAGTAGAGACCCAGTACTTC	CASSPGTSPEVETQYF